The 2 T cell receptor beta chains given below trace back to one sample, sequenced in a study of blood T cell repertoires in COVID-19. The assay was immunoSEQ multiplex PCR, and TCRdb's table has in-frame clones only and misses some. The table records about 210,000 clones, roughly 81% of them present only once. What was sequenced was peripheral blood. The origin of the receptors is a woman between 45 and 60 years old with active or convalescent COVID-19.

This clone was seen more than once but under ten times. The chain employs TRBV10-3 and TRBJ2-7, with 10 bases aligning to TRBD1. Germline-derived CDR1 and CDR2 are ENHRY and SYGVKD. Losses at the gene ends were 5 bases for V and 2 bases for J; bases not matched to a gene: 3. The length of the CDR3 is 14 residues. The CDR3 DNA follows: TGTGCCATCAGTTCCGGGACAGGGGCCTACGAGCAGTACGTC. Protein sequence: CAISSGTGAYEQYV.

The chain recombines TRBV30 with TRBJ1-2, with D unclear. Looked up from germline, CDR1 is GTSNPN and CDR2 is SVGIG (reference sequence). V lost 4 bases and J lost 6, with 15 bases in between. The CDR3 has 13 residues. The CDR3: CAWTESRFHGYTF. DNA for the CDR3: TGTGCCTGGACAGAATCACGTTTTCATGGCTACACCTTC.